This passage covers 4 T cell receptor beta chains from one sample sequenced in a study of shared clonotypes between healthy human individuals. Measured with immunoSEQ multiplex PCR; TCRdb has only the in-frame clones, and not every one. The sample has about 1 million clones; about 70% are singletons. Sequencing used memory CD4+ T cells sorted from blood. The subset: CD45RA-negative fraction. The receptors stem from a young man in good health.

This chain uses TRBV18 with TRBJ1-6, with D unresolved. In germline, CDR1 is KGHSH, CDR2 LQKENI. V was trimmed by 3 bases and J by 8 bases, leaving 17 bases between them. The CDR3 extends over 16 amino acids. DNA of the CDR3: TGTGCCAGCTCACCGCGGGCGCAGGCTCTTCATTCACCCCTCCACTTT. Translation gives CASSPRAQALHSPLHF. Supplemented by reference TRBV18 and TRBJ1-6, the full variable domain reads NAGVMQNPRHLVRRRGQEARLRCSPMKGHSHVYWYRQLPEEGLKFMVYLQKENIIDESGMPKERFSAEFPKEGPSILRIQQVVRGDSAAYFCASSPRAQALHSPLHFGNGTRLTVT.

The J gene is TRBJ1-1, the V gene TRBV6-5, with 8 bases that match TRBD1. The length of the CDR3 is 14 residues. Trimming cost V 5 bases and J 6 bases; bases outside gene matches: 8. Germline V lookup: CDR1 MNHEY, CDR2 SVGAGI. The CDR3 here is CASSSGGQGSEAFF. The CDR3 coding sequence is TGTGCCAGCAGTAGCGGAGGACAGGGATCTGAAGCTTTCTTT.

The rearrangement uses TRBV2 and TRBJ1-6; the D gene is possibly TRBD1 (5 bases). The V gene's germline CDR1 is SNHLY and CDR2 FYNNEI. Deletions cut 8 bases from V and 10 bases from J, with 15 bases between. This CDR3 contains 13 residues. CDR3 sequence: CASARGAGSPLHF. The DNA of the CDR3 is TGTGCCAGCGCGAGAGGGGCAGGGTCACCCCTCCACTTT.

This chain joins TRBV10-3 and TRBJ1-2; TRBD1 might be the D (6 bases). The CDR3 runs 13 residues. The V gene lost 1 base and the J gene lost 8 bases, with 11 bases spanning the gap. In germline, CDR1 is ENHRY, CDR2 SYGVKD. The CDR3 sequence: CAISEFQGPGYTF. CDR3 sequence (DNA): TGTGCCATCAGTGAGTTTCAGGGGCCGGGCTACACCTTC.